These 13 T cell receptor beta chains originate from one sample sequenced in a study of T cell responses to AZD1222 COVID-19 vaccine. The method was immunoSEQ multiplex PCR; TCRdb's version includes in-frame clones alone and lacks a portion of them. The table shows tens of thousands of clones, with about 90% occurring only once. The specimen comprised peripheral blood, sampled on day 0 of MenACWY control vaccination. The origin of the receptors is an adult in good health.

This chain connects TRBV5-1 to TRBJ1-1; TRBD1 is a possible D gene (6 bases). This CDR3 spans 14 amino acids. The V gene's germline CDR1 is SGHRS and CDR2 YFSETQ. Between the trimmed V and J ends, which lost 0 bases and 1 base, there was a span of 7 bases. The CDR3 DNA reads as TGCGCCAGCAGCTTGGACAGGGCGAACACTGAAGCTTTCTTT. It encodes CASSLDRANTEAFF.

This chain connects TRBV7-9 to TRBJ2-1; TRBD2 matches at 8 bases. Germline CDR1 SEHNR, CDR2 FQNEAQ (reference sequence). The CDR3 consists of 12 residues. The junction had 6 bases not matched to a gene; V was cut back by 11 bases and J by 6 bases. In DNA form, the CDR3 reads TGTGCCGGGGCGGGAGGTTCCAATGAGCAGTTCTTC. It codes for CAGAGGSNEQFF.

The rearrangement joins TRBV27 to TRBJ2-7, with D possibly TRBD1 on 6 matching bases. CDR1 is MNHEY and CDR2 is SMNVEV in the germline V gene (reference sequence). The V end was cut by 3 bases, the J end by 0 bases, with 12 bases between. The CDR3 spans 15 residues. CDR3 nucleotide sequence: TGTGCCAGCAGTTTTTCCAACAGGGTCTCCTACGAGCAGTACTTC. Amino acid sequence: CASSFSNRVSYEQYF.

The genes are TRBV28 and TRBJ1-2, with D unresolved. The CDR3 is 15 residues long. Trimming took 5 bases from V and 8 from J, leaving 21 bases between them. Germline V lookup: CDR1 MDHEN, CDR2 SYDVKM. The CDR3 DNA follows: TGTGCCAGCAGTCCCCAGGCGGGTAGTGTGATCGGCTACACCTTC. It yields the protein CASSPQAGSVIGYTF.

V gene TRBV5-1 combines with J gene TRBJ1-5; 8 bases line up with TRBD1. This CDR3 contains 15 residues. In germline, CDR1 is SGHRS, CDR2 YFSETQ. Unmatched junction bases numbered 4, after V lost 0 bases and J lost 5 bases. DNA for the CDR3: TGCGCCAGCAGCTTGGAGGACAGGGTCGATCAGCCCCAGCATTTT. It is translated as CASSLEDRVDQPQHF. The full variable domain, in which reference TRBV5-1 and TRBJ1-5 provide the parts outside the CDR3, is KAGVTQTPRYLIKTRGQQVTLSCSPISGHRSVSWYQQTPGQGLQFLFEYFSETQRNKGNFPGRFSGRQFSNSRSEMNVSTLELGDSALYLCASSLEDRVDQPQHFGDGTRLSIL.

The V call is TRBV7-9, the J call TRBJ2-5; D is unresolved. The V gene's germline CDR1 is SEHNR and CDR2 FQNEAQ (reference sequence). With 3 bases removed from V and 1 base from J, the gap between germline ends came to 12 bases. This CDR3 comprises 15 residues. CDR3 coding DNA: TGTGCCAGCAGCTTGCAGTGGGGAAGCCAAGAGACCCAGTACTTC. This codes for CASSLQWGSQETQYF.

The chain uses TRBV6-2 or TRBV6-3 and TRBJ1-4; D remains unclear. V lost 5 bases, J lost 10 bases, and 17 bases lay in between. CDR3 length equals 14 residues. Germline CDR1 MNHEY, CDR2 SVGEGT. CDR3 in amino acids: CASSHSKGTRKLFF. As DNA, the CDR3 is TGTGCCAGCAGTCACAGTAAAGGAACTCGAAAACTGTTTTTT.

This clone was seen just once. The V gene is TRBV28, the J gene TRBJ1-1, with D maybe TRBD1 (6 bases). The CDR3 contains 16 residues. In germline, CDR1 is MDHEN, CDR2 SYDVKM. Trimming shortened V by 7 bases and J by 4 bases, and 22 bases separated the two germline ends. This CDR3 reads CASTPLGRGRITEAFF. The DNA of the CDR3 is TGTGCCAGCACTCCCCTTGGCAGGGGAAGAATCACTGAAGCTTTCTTT.

This chain joins TRBV15 and TRBJ1-1; D is unresolved. The germline V and J ends were trimmed by 0 bases and 5 bases, with 7 bases remaining between them. CDR3 length: 13 amino acids. Germline CDR1 LNHNV, CDR2 YYDKDF (reference sequence). The CDR3 region has the DNA TGTGCCACCAGCAGAGATTTGGCGACTGAAGCTTTCTTT. Translation gives CATSRDLATEAFF.

The chain combines TRBV19 with TRBJ1-1, with TRBD1 as a possible D gene (6 bases). V was pared by 9 bases and J by 2 bases, with 16 bases between. The CDR3 length is 14 residues. The germline gives CDR1 LNHDA, CDR2 SQIVND (reference sequence). The CDR3 spells CASQTGHYNTEAFF. The CDR3 nucleotides read TGTGCCAGCCAGACGGGACACTACAACACTGAAGCTTTCTTT.

This sequence joins TRBV3-1 (or the pseudogene TRBV3-2) and TRBJ2-7; D possibly uses TRBD1 or TRBD2 (5 bases each). The CDR3 sequence is 14 residues long. In germline, CDR1 is LGHDT, CDR2 YNNKEL (reference sequence). The V and J ends lost 3 bases and 4 bases respectively, with 13 bases between them. The CDR3 is CASSHTGRNYEQYF. The CDR3 DNA reads as TGTGCCAGCAGCCACACGGGACGGAATTACGAGCAGTACTTC.

V usage is TRBV7-9 and J usage is TRBJ2-7; TRBD2 is a possible D gene (5 bases). Germline CDR1 reads SEHNR; CDR2 reads FQNEAQ (reference sequence). The CDR3 loop spans 15 amino acids. Between the trimmed V and J ends, which lost 5 bases and 2 bases, there was a span of 16 bases. The CDR3 reads CASSDPGSRPYEQYF. In DNA form, the CDR3 reads TGTGCCAGCAGCGATCCGGGATCACGCCCCTACGAGCAGTACTTC.

V usage is TRBV9 and J usage is TRBJ1-6; a possible D gene is TRBD1 (5 bases). CDR3 length equals 14 residues. V was shortened by 2 bases and J by 7 bases, with 10 bases between the two germline ends. Germline values: CDR1 SGDLS, CDR2 YYNGEE. The DNA for the CDR3 is TGTGCCAGCAGCGTGGGGACGGAGAATTCACCCCTCCACTTT. Protein product: CASSVGTENSPLHF.